These T cell receptor beta chains were read from a single sample in a study of blood T cell repertoires in COVID-19. Sequencing was performed with immunoSEQ multiplex PCR; in TCRdb, only in-frame clones are kept and a portion is missing. The data show over 200,000 clones, around nine tenths seen once. Sequenced input: PBMCs or T cells enriched from blood (not recorded which). All receptors come from a man aged 25-40 years who had recovered from COVID-19. CDR3s include the opening cysteine and the closing phenylalanine or tryptophan. The listing skips clone size in some rows; elsewhere it reads once, few, many or a size class.

size	V	J	length	CDR3
.	TRBV7-2	TRBJ2-7	16	CASSKPRLAGTYEQYF
.	TRBV13	TRBJ2-1	11	CASGWSREQFF
.	TRBV6-1	TRBJ2-2	15	CASSEMTGVSGELFF
.	TRBV5-1	TRBJ2-1	18	CASSLDASGTSGYNEQFF
.	TRBV4-1	TRBJ1-1	19	CASSQVGPGGALMNTEAFF
.	TRBV5-4	TRBJ2-7	15	CASSHAGGPSYEQYF
.	TRBV4-3	TRBJ2-2	11	CASSQLGELFF
.	TRBV12-3/TRBV12-4	TRBJ2-7	13	CASGSYRGYEQYF
few	TRBV6-5	TRBJ2-1	14	CASSSGGRYNEQFF
.	TRBV6-5	TRBJ2-1	15	CASSYGGTGFNEQFF
.	TRBV30	TRBJ1-3	13	CAGQGAGGNTIYF
.	TRBV11-2	TRBJ2-7	13	CASSLGFGWEQYF
.	TRBV28	TRBJ1-1	14	CASSLLDTRTEAFF
.	TRBV16	TRBJ2-7	14	CASSQSHRAHEQYF
.	TRBV18	TRBJ1-2	13	CASSQESNYGYTF
.	TRBV7-2	TRBJ1-3	18	CASSLGIPGGRKGNTIYF
.	TRBV11-2	TRBJ1-2	15	CASSLGLSNTRGYTF
.	TRBV5-1	TRBJ1-3	16	CASSLETGSSGNTIYF
.	TRBV3-1/TRBV3-2	TRBJ2-4	15	CASSGHSGTKNIQYF
few	TRBV30	TRBJ1-2	11	CAWIVGVGYTF
once	TRBV28	TRBJ2-7	13	CASSTPGANEQYF
few	TRBV27	TRBJ1-6	18	CASSNLAWGQSNNSPLHF
.	TRBV11-2	TRBJ2-3	15	CASSLGLVLADTQYF
.	TRBV10-3	TRBJ1-1	13	CAISESQGFEAFF
.	TRBV2	TRBJ1-3	14	CASSDANSGNTIYF
.	TRBV5-5	TRBJ2-3	14	CASSPRGWADTQYF
once	TRBV10-2	TRBJ1-2	12	CASRPGLYGYTF
.	TRBV12-3/TRBV12-4	TRBJ1-3	13	CASSRFFGNTIYF
.	TRBV27	TRBJ1-4	13	CASSWGGVTKLFF
.	TRBV14	TRBJ1-6	18	CASSPADRPGHFNSPLHF
.	TRBV6-5	TRBJ1-2	16	CASSYSIGSSLYGYTF
.	TRBV30	TRBJ2-1	19	CAWSAGTSGGALRYNEQFF
.	TRBV10-1	TRBJ2-5	14	CASCRDRPQETQYF
.	TRBV7-2	TRBJ1-2	14	CASSLRDRNYGYTF
.	TRBV10-3	TRBJ2-5	11	CATTDRGVQYF
.	TRBV6-5	TRBJ2-7	15	CASSHLAGRAYEQYF
.	TRBV3-1/TRBV3-2	TRBJ1-6	16	CASSQVGGELNSPLHF
.	TRBV7-3	TRBJ2-2	14	CASSFRADTGELFF
.	TRBV7-9	TRBJ2-2	15	CASSLLTGTSGELFF
.	TRBV14	TRBJ1-2	15	CASSRSGGANYGYTF
.	TRBV2	TRBJ2-7	18	CASSEEDLTSGSAYEQYF
.	TRBV27	TRBJ1-5	14	CASSYRMSNQPQHF
.	TRBV5-4	TRBJ1-6	14	CASSPTLINSPLHF
.	TRBV7-6	TRBJ2-3	15	CASSLARLDTDTQYF
.	TRBV19	TRBJ1-5	16	CASSIPVPGEVQPQHF
.	TRBV19	TRBJ2-2	13	CATQSGWTGELFF
.	TRBV9	TRBJ2-3	17	CASSVTLLAGVTDTQYF
.	TRBV10-3	TRBJ2-5	13	CATGLAGQETQYF
.	TRBV28	TRBJ2-7	15	CASTAERTGAYEQYF